These T cell receptor beta chains were read from a single sample in a study of T cell responses to AZD1222 COVID-19 vaccine. Generated by immunoSEQ multiplex PCR, the TCRdb table keeps only in-frame clones and is missing some. The sample lists roughly 130,000 clones; roughly 90% were seen once. The sample in question was peripheral blood, obtained on day 0 of AZD1222 vaccination. Receptors were obtained from an adult in good health. CDR3s include the opening cysteine and the closing phenylalanine or tryptophan. D genes are given only for firm matches. Only part of the rows carry a size: once, few, many, or a class if the clone is expanded.

TRBV5-6	.	.	TRBJ2-5	TGTGCCAGCTTGCGTTGGCAGGGACAAGAGACCCAGTACTTC	CASLRWQGQETQYF
TRBV10-2	.	.	TRBJ1-1	TGCGCCAGCAGTGAGTTCAGGGTTATGAACACTGAAGCTTTCTTT	CASSEFRVMNTEAFF
TRBV10-3	few	TRBD2	TRBJ2-3	TGTGCCACTCGACAGGTCCCGGGACTAGCGGCGTCAGATACGCAGTATTTT	CATRQVPGLAASDTQYF
TRBV5-1	.	TRBD1	TRBJ2-2	TGCGCCAGCAGCTTCGGACAGGGGAACACCGGGGAGCTGTTTTTT	CASSFGQGNTGELFF
TRBV7-9	once	TRBD2	TRBJ2-7	TGTGCCAGCAGCCATCCGGGACTAGCGGCGCTGCAGTACTTC	CASSHPGLAALQYF
TRBV11-2	.	.	TRBJ2-3	TGTGCCAGCAGCTTAGCTGGAGATACGCAGTATTTT	CASSLAGDTQYF
TRBV12-3/TRBV12-4	.	.	TRBJ1-1	TGTGCCAGCAGTTCCGGACAGAAGGACGAAGCTTTCTTT	CASSSGQKDEAFF
TRBV18	.	TRBD1	TRBJ1-5	TGTGCCAGCTCGCGGACAGGGGTAAATCAGCCCCAGCATTTT	CASSRTGVNQPQHF
TRBV7-3	.	TRBD2	TRBJ2-6	TGTGCCAGCAGCCGTATAGCGGGATCTGGGGCCAACGTCCTGACTTTC	CASSRIAGSGANVLTF
TRBV7-9	.	.	TRBJ1-2	TGTGCCAGCAGCTTAGGGAGGGGAGCTAACTATGGCTACACCTTC	CASSLGRGANYGYTF
TRBV5-4	.	TRBD1	TRBJ2-5	TGTGCCAGCAGCTGGGACAGGCAAGAGACCCAGTACTTC	CASSWDRQETQYF
TRBV28	.	.	TRBJ1-1	TGTGCCAGCAGTCCATTCACGGGACTTACGAACACTGAAGCTTTCTTT	CASSPFTGLTNTEAFF
TRBV5-6	.	.	TRBJ1-6	TGTGCCAGCAGCTTTTTTGGGGGGCGCGATTCACCCCTCCACTTT	CASSFFGGRDSPLHF
TRBV5-1	.	TRBD1	TRBJ1-2	TGCGCCAGCAGCCCGAAGGGACAGGGAGGTAACTATGGCTACACCTTC	CASSPKGQGGNYGYTF
TRBV6-4	once	.	TRBJ1-2	TGTGCCACCAGTGCAGGGACTAACTATGGCTACACCTTC	CATSAGTNYGYTF
TRBV5-1	.	TRBD2	TRBJ2-5	TGCGCCAGCAGCTTGAGCCGGGAGGAAGAGACCCAGTACTTC	CASSLSREEETQYF
TRBV4-1	.	.	TRBJ1-3	TGCGCCAGCAGCCAAGAGGTTGGAACCGTCCCTCCGGGAAACACCATATATTTT	CASSQEVGTVPPGNTIYF
TRBV15	.	.	TRBJ1-5	TGTGCCACCGCCCCGGTGTATCTTCAGCCCCAGCATTTT	CATAPVYLQPQHF
TRBV6-1	.	.	TRBJ1-6	TGTGCCAGCAGTGATCCGTACGGTTCACCCCTCCACTTT	CASSDPYGSPLHF
TRBV6-5	.	.	TRBJ1-1	TGTGCCAGCAGTTACTACCCGGGTTTTGCGGACACTGAAGCTTTCTTT	CASSYYPGFADTEAFF
TRBV7-2	.	.	TRBJ1-2	TGTGCCAGCAGCTCCTACAGGGCGGGGGAGGATGGCTACACCTTC	CASSSYRAGEDGYTF